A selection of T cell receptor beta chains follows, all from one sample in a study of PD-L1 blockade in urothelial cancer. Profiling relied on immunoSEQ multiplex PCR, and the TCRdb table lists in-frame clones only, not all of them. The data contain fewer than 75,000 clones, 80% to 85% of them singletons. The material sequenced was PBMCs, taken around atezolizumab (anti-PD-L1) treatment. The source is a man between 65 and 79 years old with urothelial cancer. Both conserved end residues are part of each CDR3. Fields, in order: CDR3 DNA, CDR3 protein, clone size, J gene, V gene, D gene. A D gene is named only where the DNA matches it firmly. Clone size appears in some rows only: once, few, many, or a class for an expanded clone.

cdr3_nt: TGTGCCAGCAGCATCGACAGGACAGACGGCTACACCTTC; cdr3_aa: CASSIDRTDGYTF; clone_size: .; j_call: TRBJ1-2; v_call: TRBV11-2; d_call: .
cdr3_nt: TGTGCCAGCAGCCCCCTTACGACAGCGAACTATGGCTACACCTTC; cdr3_aa: CASSPLTTANYGYTF; clone_size: .; j_call: TRBJ1-2; v_call: TRBV6-1; d_call: .
cdr3_nt: TGTGCCAGCAGGCCGCAGGGGGCGGCCTACGAGCAGTACTTC; cdr3_aa: CASRPQGAAYEQYF; clone_size: .; j_call: TRBJ2-7; v_call: TRBV28; d_call: TRBD1
cdr3_nt: TGCAGTGCTAGGGGCGACAATGAGCAGTTCTTC; cdr3_aa: CSARGDNEQFF; clone_size: .; j_call: TRBJ2-1; v_call: TRBV20-1; d_call: .
cdr3_nt: TGTGCCAGTAGTAGAGGGTACAGGGGGGGACCAGATACGCAGTATTTT; cdr3_aa: CASSRGYRGGPDTQYF; clone_size: .; j_call: TRBJ2-3; v_call: TRBV19; d_call: .
cdr3_nt: TGTGCCAGCAGCCGGGGGCGGGACCGGGAGGAGGGCTACACCTTC; cdr3_aa: CASSRGRDREEGYTF; clone_size: many; j_call: TRBJ1-2; v_call: TRBV21-1; d_call: .
cdr3_nt: TGTGCCAGCAGCCCCTTAGCCGGCGAGCAGTACTTC; cdr3_aa: CASSPLAGEQYF; clone_size: .; j_call: TRBJ2-7; v_call: TRBV5-4; d_call: .
cdr3_nt: TGTGCCAGCAGCGTAGACAGGGGGCGGACCGGGGAGCTGTTTTTT; cdr3_aa: CASSVDRGRTGELFF; clone_size: .; j_call: TRBJ2-2; v_call: TRBV9; d_call: TRBD1
cdr3_nt: TGTGCCAGCAGCTCCTTCCTGGGGGGGAAGGGCCACAATGAGCAGTTCTTC; cdr3_aa: CASSSFLGGKGHNEQFF; clone_size: .; j_call: TRBJ2-1; v_call: TRBV5-8; d_call: TRBD2
cdr3_nt: TGCGCCAGCAGCTCCCTTAGCGGGAGCAACAATGAGCAGTTCTTC; cdr3_aa: CASSSLSGSNNEQFF; clone_size: .; j_call: TRBJ2-1; v_call: TRBV5-1; d_call: TRBD2
cdr3_nt: TGTGCCAGCAGCCCCCTGCGGGAATACGAGCAGTACTTC; cdr3_aa: CASSPLREYEQYF; clone_size: .; j_call: TRBJ2-7; v_call: TRBV11-2; d_call: .
cdr3_nt: TGTGCCAGCAGAGCCGGGACAGGGGGCACTGAAGCTTTCTTT; cdr3_aa: CASRAGTGGTEAFF; clone_size: .; j_call: TRBJ1-1; v_call: TRBV2; d_call: TRBD1
cdr3_nt: TGTGCCAGCACCGGGACAGGGAACTACGAGCAGTACTTC; cdr3_aa: CASTGTGNYEQYF; clone_size: once; j_call: TRBJ2-7; v_call: TRBV2; d_call: TRBD1
cdr3_nt: TGCGCCAGCAGTCCCTTGACTAGCGGGAGTATATACGAGCAGTACTTC; cdr3_aa: CASSPLTSGSIYEQYF; clone_size: .; j_call: TRBJ2-7; v_call: TRBV5-1; d_call: TRBD2
cdr3_nt: TGTGCCAGCAGCTTCCCAGGGGTCTACAATGAGCAGTTCTTC; cdr3_aa: CASSFPGVYNEQFF; clone_size: once; j_call: TRBJ2-1; v_call: TRBV7-9; d_call: .
cdr3_nt: TGTGCCAGCAGCTACTGGACAGGGAAATTTGCTGGGGCCAACGTCCTGACTTTC; cdr3_aa: CASSYWTGKFAGANVLTF; clone_size: .; j_call: TRBJ2-6; v_call: TRBV11-2; d_call: TRBD1
cdr3_nt: TGTGCCAGCAGCCGACGGGAGGGCGGCTATGGCTACACCTTC; cdr3_aa: CASSRREGGYGYTF; clone_size: .; j_call: TRBJ1-2; v_call: TRBV2; d_call: .
cdr3_nt: TGTGCCAGCAGCTTTAGAGACGAGCAGTACTTC; cdr3_aa: CASSFRDEQYF; clone_size: .; j_call: TRBJ2-7; v_call: TRBV5-6; d_call: .
cdr3_nt: TGCAGCGTGGCCGGGACTAGCTCGAATGAGCAGTTCTTC; cdr3_aa: CSVAGTSSNEQFF; clone_size: .; j_call: TRBJ2-1; v_call: TRBV29-1; d_call: TRBD2
cdr3_nt: TGTGCCAGCTCGGCTTCCACTCCAGGGGTTGATCAGCCCCAGCATTTT; cdr3_aa: CASSASTPGVDQPQHF; clone_size: .; j_call: TRBJ1-5; v_call: TRBV18; d_call: .
cdr3_nt: TGTGCCAGCAGTCCTCGGGACAGGGGAGGCTACGAGCAGTACTTC; cdr3_aa: CASSPRDRGGYEQYF; clone_size: .; j_call: TRBJ2-7; v_call: TRBV27; d_call: TRBD1
cdr3_nt: TGTGCCAGCAGCTTGGGGGACAGGATCTACGAGCAGTACTTC; cdr3_aa: CASSLGDRIYEQYF; clone_size: .; j_call: TRBJ2-7; v_call: TRBV5-6; d_call: TRBD1
cdr3_nt: TGTGCCAGCAGCTTACTGGTGGCTCCTAATGAGCAGTTCTTC; cdr3_aa: CASSLLVAPNEQFF; clone_size: .; j_call: TRBJ2-1; v_call: TRBV7-3; d_call: .
cdr3_nt: TGCGCCAGCAGCTTGACTAGCGGGAGGGGGATGGACACCGGGGAGCTGTTTTTT; cdr3_aa: CASSLTSGRGMDTGELFF; clone_size: .; j_call: TRBJ2-2; v_call: TRBV5-1; d_call: TRBD2
cdr3_nt: TGTGCCAGCAGCAAGGAACAGGGGGTCGGCCGCAATCAGCCCCAGCATTTT; cdr3_aa: CASSKEQGVGRNQPQHF; clone_size: .; j_call: TRBJ1-5; v_call: TRBV21-1; d_call: .
cdr3_nt: TGTGCCAGCAGCGTATCATTTACGAGAACTGAAGCTTTCTTT; cdr3_aa: CASSVSFTRTEAFF; clone_size: .; j_call: TRBJ1-1; v_call: TRBV9; d_call: .
cdr3_nt: TGCGCCAGCAGCCAAACCCCGGGACACGGATCCTACGAGCAGTACTTC; cdr3_aa: CASSQTPGHGSYEQYF; clone_size: .; j_call: TRBJ2-7; v_call: TRBV4-1; d_call: .
cdr3_nt: TGTGCCAGCAGTGGATTCGGGACAGCCACCTACGAGCAGTACTTC; cdr3_aa: CASSGFGTATYEQYF; clone_size: once; j_call: TRBJ2-7; v_call: TRBV6-1; d_call: TRBD1
cdr3_nt: TGCGCCAGCAGGGCGGAGATAGGGGAACGTGGCTACACCTTC; cdr3_aa: CASRAEIGERGYTF; clone_size: .; j_call: TRBJ1-2; v_call: TRBV5-1; d_call: .
cdr3_nt: TGTGCCAGCAGCAAAGCGCGACAGGGGGCGGGGAACACTGAAGCTTTCTTT; cdr3_aa: CASSKARQGAGNTEAFF; clone_size: .; j_call: TRBJ1-1; v_call: TRBV21-1; d_call: .
cdr3_nt: TGTGCCAGCAGTGTGACGCTGGGGGCTAGCGGTAACAATGAGCAGTTCTTC; cdr3_aa: CASSVTLGASGNNEQFF; clone_size: .; j_call: TRBJ2-1; v_call: TRBV28; d_call: .
cdr3_nt: TGTGCCAGCAGCAAGACAGGGATTGAAGCTTTCTTT; cdr3_aa: CASSKTGIEAFF; clone_size: .; j_call: TRBJ1-1; v_call: TRBV21-1; d_call: .
cdr3_nt: TGTGCCAGCAGCTTAGCGTCGGGGGAATTCAATGAGCAGTTCTTC; cdr3_aa: CASSLASGEFNEQFF; clone_size: .; j_call: TRBJ2-1; v_call: TRBV7-8; d_call: .
cdr3_nt: TGTGCCAGCAGTTTTCTGGGACAGGGGGAGAGAAACGAGCAGTACTTC; cdr3_aa: CASSFLGQGERNEQYF; clone_size: .; j_call: TRBJ2-7; v_call: TRBV27; d_call: TRBD1
cdr3_nt: TGTGCCAGCAGCCCCAAAGGGGTCACAGATACGCAGTATTTT; cdr3_aa: CASSPKGVTDTQYF; clone_size: .; j_call: TRBJ2-3; v_call: TRBV5-4; d_call: .
cdr3_nt: TGTGCCAGCAGAGGAGAGGGGGAGAGATACGAGCAGTACTTC; cdr3_aa: CASRGEGERYEQYF; clone_size: .; j_call: TRBJ2-7; v_call: TRBV28; d_call: .
cdr3_nt: TGTGCCAGCAGCTACCCCCCAGCGGGAAATTTCGACGAGCAGTACTTC; cdr3_aa: CASSYPPAGNFDEQYF; clone_size: .; j_call: TRBJ2-7; v_call: TRBV7-9; d_call: TRBD2
cdr3_nt: TGTGCCAGTAGTGAGGGGGCGAGCCAGCCCCAGCATTTT; cdr3_aa: CASSEGASQPQHF; clone_size: .; j_call: TRBJ1-5; v_call: TRBV19; d_call: TRBD1
cdr3_nt: TGTGCCAGCAGCGTAGAGACAGGAGAGACCCAGTACTTC; cdr3_aa: CASSVETGETQYF; clone_size: .; j_call: TRBJ2-5; v_call: TRBV9; d_call: .
cdr3_nt: TGTGCCAGCTCACCACCGAACGGGAGAGACACCGGGGAGCTGTTTTTT; cdr3_aa: CASSPPNGRDTGELFF; clone_size: .; j_call: TRBJ2-2; v_call: TRBV18; d_call: .
cdr3_nt: TGTGCCAGCAGCGTCCGACAGGGGCCCGGGGAGCTGTTTTTT; cdr3_aa: CASSVRQGPGELFF; clone_size: .; j_call: TRBJ2-2; v_call: TRBV7-9; d_call: TRBD1
cdr3_nt: TGTGCCAGCAGCTTAGGACAGGGTACGAGCGGCTACACCTTC; cdr3_aa: CASSLGQGTSGYTF; clone_size: .; j_call: TRBJ1-2; v_call: TRBV7-9; d_call: TRBD1
cdr3_nt: TGTGCCAGCAGCTTAGACAGTGAGCAGTTCTTC; cdr3_aa: CASSLDSEQFF; clone_size: .; j_call: TRBJ2-1; v_call: TRBV7-8; d_call: .
cdr3_nt: TGTGCCAGCAGCCTCCGGACAGGGGGCTACAATGAGCAGTTCTTC; cdr3_aa: CASSLRTGGYNEQFF; clone_size: .; j_call: TRBJ2-1; v_call: TRBV14; d_call: TRBD1
cdr3_nt: TGTGCCAGCAGCCAGACCGGGACAGGGAATCAGCCCCAGCATTTT; cdr3_aa: CASSQTGTGNQPQHF; clone_size: once; j_call: TRBJ1-5; v_call: TRBV7-2; d_call: TRBD1
cdr3_nt: TGTGCCAGCAGCTTAATCAGCCTAGCGGGAGGGCTCGGGTCCTACAATGAGCAGTTCTTC; cdr3_aa: CASSLISLAGGLGSYNEQFF; clone_size: .; j_call: TRBJ2-1; v_call: TRBV7-3; d_call: TRBD2
cdr3_nt: TGTGCCAGCAGCGTAGATGGGCAGGTAAAGTTAGAGACCCAGTACTTC; cdr3_aa: CASSVDGQVKLETQYF; clone_size: .; j_call: TRBJ2-5; v_call: TRBV9; d_call: .
cdr3_nt: TGTGCCAGCAGCCAAGTAAGCCGACAAGGCTACACCTTC; cdr3_aa: CASSQVSRQGYTF; clone_size: .; j_call: TRBJ1-2; v_call: TRBV14; d_call: .
cdr3_nt: TGTGCCAGCAGCCCCCTCACTCCAGATACGCAGTATTTT; cdr3_aa: CASSPLTPDTQYF; clone_size: .; j_call: TRBJ2-3; v_call: TRBV7-7; d_call: .
cdr3_nt: TGTGCCAGTAGTACCCTGGCCCACACGGGAAATCAGCCCCAGCATTTT; cdr3_aa: CASSTLAHTGNQPQHF; clone_size: .; j_call: TRBJ1-5; v_call: TRBV19; d_call: .